This T cell receptor (beta chain) was sequenced in a study of blood T cell repertoires in COVID-19. Germline V gene data show CDR1 as SGHAT and CDR2 as FQDESV (reference sequence). CDR3 length: 14 amino acids. V dropped 7 bases and J dropped 4; count of bases not matched to a gene: 3. Using immunoSEQ multiplex PCR, the repertoire was profiled, and TCRdb retains in-frame clones only, with some absent. The data hold roughly 100,000 clones, with around 80% observed a single time. The V gene is TRBV11-1, the J gene TRBJ2-2; 10 bases line up with TRBD2. The specimen sequenced was peripheral blood. This TCR came from a woman over 75 with acute or convalescent COVID-19. The CDR3 bases are TGTGCCAGCACGGGACTAGCGACCACCGGGGAGCTGTTTTTT. Translated, it gives CASTGLATTGELFF.